These 32 T cell receptor beta chains came from one sample sequenced in a study of shared clonotypes between healthy human individuals. Profiling relied on immunoSEQ multiplex PCR, and the TCRdb table lists in-frame clones only, not all of them. The sample includes hundreds of thousands of clones, approximately 73% seen only once; the top ten take around 2%. The sequencing input was memory CD4+ T cells sorted from blood. Subset specified: CD45RA-negative fraction. These receptors were collected from a woman aged 30 to 39 in good health.

The V gene is TRBV10-3, the J gene TRBJ2-1; 11 nucleotides align to TRBD2. This CDR3 region has 15 residues. With 6 bases clipped from V and 7 bases from J, the junction kept 8 bases outside the gene matches. Germline lookup yields CDR1 ENHRY and CDR2 SYGVKD. CDR3 coding DNA: TGTGCCATCAGCCTAGCGGGAGGATTTCGGAATGAGCAGTTCTTC. It translates to CAISLAGGFRNEQFF.

The chain has TRBV29-1 and TRBJ2-7; D remains ambiguous. CDR1 is SQVTM and CDR2 is ANQGSEA in the germline V gene. The CDR3 is 11 amino acids. V dropped 5 bases and J dropped 6 bases, with 11 bases sitting between them. CDR3: CSVSYLGEQYF. The DNA for the CDR3 is TGCAGCGTTTCCTACCTAGGCGAGCAGTACTTC.

This sequence joins TRBV5-6 and TRBJ1-5; D is unclear. Trimming removed 4 bases from V and 0 bases from J, with 17 bases in between. CDR1 and CDR2 from the germline V gene are SGHDT and YYEEEE. The CDR3 is 17 amino acids. CDR3 nucleotides: TGTGCCAGCAGCGTGGATGGAGCGGGGTTTAGCAATCAGCCCCAGCATTTT. This gives the protein CASSVDGAGFSNQPQHF.

The chain couples TRBV7-2 to TRBJ2-7, with 12 bases that match TRBD2. J lost 2 bases, V lost 3 bases, and 2 bases had no gene match. From germline, CDR1 is SGHTA and CDR2 FQGNSA. This CDR3 contains 15 residues. Written as DNA, the CDR3 is TGTGCCAGCAGCTTGCTAGCGGGAGGGACCTACGAGCAGTACTTC. This translates into CASSLLAGGTYEQYF.

A few counts support this clone. This sequence joins TRBV27 and TRBJ1-2; 7 nucleotides align to TRBD1. V gave up 5 bases and J gave up 8 bases; unmatched junction bases: 14. From germline, CDR1 is MNHEY and CDR2 SMNVEV (reference sequence). This CDR3 comprises 15 residues. This chain's CDR3 is CASSTGQPRSRGYTF. CDR3 nucleotides: TGTGCCAGCAGTACGGGACAGCCAAGATCTCGCGGCTACACCTTC.

This chain connects TRBV27 to TRBJ2-7, with D unresolved. V was clipped by 6 bases and J by 3 bases, with 3 bases between them. The germline V gene encodes CDR1 MNHEY and CDR2 SMNVEV (reference sequence). This CDR3 contains 10 residues. Here the CDR3 reads CASSHYEQYF. CDR3 coding DNA: TGTGCCAGCAGCCACTACGAGCAGTACTTC.

The chain carries TRBV6-1 and TRBJ1-1; D unclear. The CDR3 is 15 residues long. V was shortened by 3 bases and J by 1 base, with 12 bases between the two germline ends. Germline CDR1 reads MNHNS; CDR2 reads SASEGT. The CDR3 here is CASSDRSRGNTEAFF. The DNA of the CDR3 is TGTGCCAGCAGTGATCGGTCGCGGGGGAACACTGAAGCTTTCTTT.

This chain joins TRBV2 and TRBJ1-1; 9 positions match TRBD1. The V gene end was trimmed by 7 bases and the J gene end by 4 bases; junction bases not matched to a gene: 4. CDR1 is SNHLY and CDR2 is FYNNEI in the germline V gene. The CDR3 covers 13 residues. The CDR3 here is CASTLDRGTEAFF. In nucleotides, the CDR3 is TGTGCCAGCACCTTGGACAGGGGCACTGAAGCTTTCTTT.

The chain couples TRBV11-3 to TRBJ2-1; no definite D call. The CDR3 consists of 14 residues. Trimming took 5 bases from V and 8 from J, leaving 16 bases between them. The V gene's germline CDR1 is SGHNT and CDR2 YENEEA. As DNA, the CDR3 is TGTGCCAGCAGCCCAGGACCGTTGAAGGATGAGCAGTTCTTC. Its translation is CASSPGPLKDEQFF.

The chain is built from TRBV11-3 and TRBJ2-7; 10 bases map to TRBD1. Trimming at V came to 5 bases and at J to 3 bases, leaving 22 bases not matched to a gene. Per germline, CDR1 SGHNT and CDR2 YENEEA. CDR3 size: 20 residues. The CDR3 is CASSPDVGDRGARVGYEQYF. The DNA for the CDR3 is TGTGCCAGCAGCCCCGACGTCGGGGACAGGGGAGCCCGGGTGGGCTACGAGCAGTACTTC.

The chain recombines TRBV7-3 with TRBJ2-1; D might be TRBD2 (5 bases). From germline, CDR1 is SGHTA and CDR2 FQGTGA. Trimming shortened V by 1 base and J by 6 bases, and 16 bases separated the two germline ends. This CDR3 is built from 16 residues. CDR3 sequence reads: CASSLNPISEGNEQFF. CDR3 nucleotides: TGTGCCAGCAGCTTAAACCCGATTAGCGAGGGCAATGAGCAGTTCTTC.

There are a few counts of this clone. The chain recombines TRBV2 with TRBJ1-5; 7 bases match TRBD1. From germline, CDR1 is SNHLY and CDR2 FYNNEI. V shed 4 bases and J 5 bases; nucleotides not matched to a gene: 8. This CDR3 has 15 amino acids. The chain's CDR3 is CASSGSAGGYQPQHF. In DNA, the CDR3 is TGTGCCAGCAGTGGTTCGGCAGGGGGATATCAGCCCCAGCATTTT.

This clone was observed a handful of times. The chain has TRBV30 and TRBJ2-3; the D is unclear. CDR1 is GTSNPN, CDR2 SVGIG, per germline (reference sequence). Between the trimmed V and J ends, which lost 4 bases and 1 base, there was a span of 6 bases. This CDR3 is built from 12 residues. CDR3 nucleotide sequence: TGTGCCTGGACTCCGGGCACAGATACGCAGTATTTT. This codes for CAWTPGTDTQYF.

V gene TRBV28 combines with J gene TRBJ1-1; 9 bases match TRBD1. With V trimmed by 3 bases and J by 5 bases, 7 bases remained unmatched. Germline CDR1 and CDR2: MDHEN and SYDVKM. This CDR3 comprises 15 residues. The CDR3 nucleotides are TGTGCCAGCAGTTTCGGCGGGACAGGGCGTACTGAAGCTTTCTTT. Amino acid sequence: CASSFGGTGRTEAFF.

Comments on this clone: The junction does not match germline at one end; this may be a read error. The rearrangement joins TRBV28 to TRBJ2-5; 16 positions agree with TRBD2. Germline loops: CDR1 MDHEN, CDR2 SYDVKM. CDR3 length: 14 residues. CDR3 nucleotide sequence: TGTGCCAGCAGGCCGGGACTAGCGGGAGGGTCGGGGGACTTC. This gives the protein CASRPGLAGGSGDF.

The chain employs TRBV6-5 and TRBJ2-2; possibly TRBD2 for D (7 bases). V gave up 7 bases and J gave up 4 bases, with 16 bases separating them. This CDR3 contains 15 residues. Germline V gene lookup returns CDR1 MNHEY and CDR2 SVGAGI. The DNA for the CDR3 is TGTGCCAGCAAAAGGGGGGGGGCGCCCACCGGGGAGCTGTTTTTT. It encodes CASKRGGAPTGELFF.

The J gene is TRBJ1-5, the V gene TRBV19, with D possibly TRBD1 on 5 matching bases. The V end lost 8 bases, the J end lost 1 base, and 6 bases lay between the germline ends. The CDR3 is 12 amino acids. Germline V gene sequence: CDR1 LNHDA, CDR2 SQIVND (reference sequence). The CDR3 region has the DNA TGTGCCAGTCGACAGAGCAATCAGCCCCAGCATTTT. Residues: CASRQSNQPQHF.

This clone was counted only a few times. The junction differs from germline at one of its ends, possibly a read error. The rearrangement uses TRBV6-5 and TRBJ1-1; 7 bases agree with TRBD1. The CDR3 sequence is 11 residues long. Germline CDR1 reads MNHEY; CDR2 reads SVGAGI. CDR3 in amino acids: CASSYGQVSVF. As DNA, the CDR3 is TGTGCCAGCAGTTACGGACAGGTCTCCGTCTTT.

The rearrangement joins TRBV6-5 to TRBJ1-4, with 7 bases matching TRBD1. The CDR3 runs 15 residues. Germline values: CDR1 MNHEY, CDR2 SVGAGI. The V segment lost 6 bases and the J segment 3 bases; nucleotides outside the gene matches: 7. In DNA form, the CDR3 reads TGTGCCAGCAGGCTACAACAGGGGCCTAATGAAAAACTGTTTTTT. It specifies CASRLQQGPNEKLFF.

The chain is built from TRBV2 and TRBJ1-1, with D perhaps TRBD1 (5 bases). Germline V gene sequence: CDR1 SNHLY, CDR2 FYNNEI. Trimming cost V 8 bases and J 3 bases, with 7 bases left between them. CDR3 length: 11 amino acids. CDR3 sequence: CASGADTEAFF. The CDR3 DNA reads TGTGCCAGCGGGGCAGACACTGAAGCTTTCTTT. Combining the CDR3 with reference TRBV2 and TRBJ1-1 gives the whole variable domain EPEVTQTPSHQVTQMGQEVILRCVPISNHLYFYWYRQILGQKVEFLVSFYNNEISEKSEIFDDQFSVERPDGSNFTLKIRSTKLEDSAMYFCASGADTEAFFGQGTRLTVV.

The chain employs TRBV7-9 and TRBJ2-3, with 11 bases matching TRBD2. The V segment lost 5 bases and the J segment 1 base; nucleotides outside the gene matches: 14. This CDR3 comprises 19 residues. The germline CDR1 and CDR2 sequences are SEHNR and FQNEAQ (reference sequence). CDR3 DNA sequence: TGTGCCAGCAGCCCAGCTCGGACTAGCGGGCCTGGGGGCACAGATACGCAGTATTTT. Amino acids: CASSPARTSGPGGTDTQYF.

The chain links TRBV28 to TRBJ2-5; 9 nucleotides line up with TRBD2. J was trimmed by 5 bases and V by 1 base; bases with no gene match: 8. Looked up from germline, CDR1 is MDHEN and CDR2 is SYDVKM. This CDR3 has 16 residues. The CDR3 sequence is CASSLFFSGSAETQYF. DNA for the CDR3: TGTGCCAGCAGTTTATTTTTTAGCGGGAGCGCTGAGACCCAGTACTTC.

This clone was counted only a few times. The rearrangement links TRBV5-1 to TRBJ2-7; 7 positions match TRBD2. CDR1 is SGHRS and CDR2 is YFSETQ in the germline V gene. V was pared by 4 bases and J by 0 bases, with 13 bases of the junction left unmatched. The CDR3 has 17 amino acids. CDR3 loop: CASSQGGEGRRSYEQYF. The DNA for the CDR3 is TGCGCCAGCAGCCAAGGTGGGGAGGGACGGCGCTCCTACGAGCAGTACTTC.

This chain connects TRBV5-4 to TRBJ2-5; 11 bases match TRBD2. V was pared by 1 base and J by 5 bases, with 1 base of the junction left unmatched. The CDR3 length is 14 residues. Germline CDR1 reads SGHNT; CDR2 reads YYREEE (reference sequence). Here the CDR3 DNA reads TGTGCCAGCAGCTTGAGGACTAGCGGGGAGACCCAGTACTTC. Translated, it gives CASSLRTSGETQYF.

Remarks on this clone: This same CDR3 is encoded by further DNA sequences in the sample. This sequence joins TRBV6-6 and TRBJ2-3, with 12 bases identical to TRBD2. Germline-derived CDR1 and CDR2 are MNHNY and SVGAGI (reference sequence). The CDR3 covers 15 residues. After removal of 6 bases from V and 4 bases from J, the junction contained 5 bases not matched to a gene. The CDR3 is CASSLTSGRPDTQYF. In DNA, the CDR3 is TGTGCCAGCAGCCTAACTAGCGGGAGGCCAGATACGCAGTATTTT.

V is TRBV10-3 and J is TRBJ2-1, with TRBD2 identical over 9 bases. Germline V gene sequence: CDR1 ENHRY, CDR2 SYGVKD. This CDR3 has 11 residues. The CDR3 region has the DNA TGTGCTAGCGGGAGCTTGTATGAGCAGTTCTTC. It translates to CASGSLYEQFF.

The table lists this clone with a few counts. The gene calls are TRBV27 and TRBJ1-2; no reliable D call. The V end lost 4 bases, the J end lost 4 bases, and 10 bases lay between the germline ends. CDR3 size: 13 residues. CDR1 and CDR2 from the germline V gene are MNHEY and SMNVEV (reference sequence). Here the CDR3 reads CASSSPPLYGYTF. In DNA form, the CDR3 reads TGTGCCAGCAGTTCTCCCCCCCTCTATGGCTACACCTTC.

This clone was counted many times. The chain couples TRBV19 to TRBJ1-5; a possible D gene is TRBD1 (5 bases). V was pared by 7 bases and J by 5 bases, with 15 bases between. The CDR3 consists of 14 residues. Germline-derived CDR1 and CDR2 are LNHDA and SQIVND (reference sequence). CDR3 in amino acids: CASMWLTGDQPQHF. The DNA for the CDR3 is TGTGCCAGTATGTGGCTAACAGGTGATCAGCCCCAGCATTTT.

The CDR3 here is CASQDKNTGELFF. The DNA of the CDR3 is TGTGCCAGCCAGGACAAGAACACCGGGGAGCTGTTTTTT. The chain carries TRBV6-1 and TRBJ2-2; D might be TRBD1 (5 bases). The CDR3 contains 13 residues. Trimming stripped 8 bases from V and 1 base from J, with 8 bases between. CDR1 and CDR2 from the germline V gene are MNHNS and SASEGT.

The rearrangement joins TRBV28 to TRBJ2-3; 9 bases align to TRBD1. Germline V gene sequence: CDR1 MDHEN, CDR2 SYDVKM. The trim removed 7 bases at V and 4 bases at J, leaving 9 bases unmatched. This CDR3 spans 15 amino acids. The CDR3 DNA sequence: TGTGCCAGCACTGAGTGGACAGGGGCGGCAGATACGCAGTATTTT. Amino acids: CASTEWTGAADTQYF.

As to this clone: Other DNA sequences in the same sample also yield this CDR3. The chain combines TRBV5-1 with TRBJ2-7; TRBD2 aligns across 12 bases. CDR3 length: 14 amino acids. Per germline, CDR1 SGHRS and CDR2 YFSETQ. The V gene end was trimmed by 3 bases and the J gene end by 7 bases; junction bases not matched to a gene: 5. The CDR3 nucleotides read TGCGCCAGCAGCTCCGGGACTAGCGGGTTAGAGCAGTACTTC. This translates into CASSSGTSGLEQYF.

The rearrangement uses TRBV30 and TRBJ2-7; a possible D gene is TRBD1 (5 bases). The CDR3 sequence is 14 residues long. Trimming took 0 bases from V and 1 from J, leaving 10 bases between them. Germline values: CDR1 GTSNPN, CDR2 SVGIG (reference sequence). For the CDR3, the DNA is TGTGCCTGGAGTGTGAGCAGGGCGTCCTACGAGCAGTACTTC. It is translated as CAWSVSRASYEQYF. The variable domain in full, with the rest retrieved from reference TRBV30 and TRBJ2-7, is SQTIHQWPATLVQPVGSPLSLECTVEGTSNPNLYWYRQAAGRGLQLLFYSVGIGQISSEVPQNLSASRPQDRQFILSSKKLLLSDSGFYLCAWSVSRASYEQYFGPGTRLTVT.